The T cell receptor beta chain described here comes from a study of shared clonotypes between healthy human individuals. Clones were sequenced by immunoSEQ multiplex PCR, and TCRdb holds only the in-frame ones, with some missing. The table lists about 2.4 million clones, 93% of them singletons. As concerns this clone: No antigen is known for it.

Findings and caveats of the study: Across a handful of donors, naive CD4 shared around 5%, naive CD8 over 3%, memory CD4 approximately 2.5%, memory CD8 about 0.4%.

This receptor was taken from a man aged 18 to 35 in good health. Some clones in this sample may be carry-over from other donors' samples. The material sequenced was naive CD4+ T cells from PBMCs. Subset: CD45RA+ positively selected.

CDR3 bases: TGTGCCAGCAGCTTAGCTCGGGAGGGGGTAGAGCAGTACTTC. Translation: CASSLAREGVEQYF. This chain links TRBV7-6 with TRBJ2-7, with 8 bases fitting TRBD2. The V gene's germline CDR1 is SGHVS and CDR2 FNYEAQ. Germline trimming cut 0 bases from V and 7 bases from J; bases unmatched to any gene: 5. The CDR3 length is 14 residues.